The TCR beta chain under discussion was sequenced for a study of CD8+ T cells in alopecia areata. The CDR3 is 15 residues long. Per the germline V gene, CDR1 is NSQYPW and CDR2 is LRSPGD (reference sequence). With 2 bases removed from V and 3 bases from J, the gap between germline ends came to 10 bases. With regard to this clone: Genes and germline come from the mouse. The sequenced fragment ends 4 residues before the CDR3 boundary, so the rest is inferred from the germline J gene.

As the sequencing template, cDNA was produced by extracting RNA and reverse transcribing it. This table comes from immunoSEQ multiplex PCR, and its TCRdb copy is limited to in-frame clones, with some not included. This set yields around 100,000 clones and no singletons; the top ten hold roughly a fifth. Sequencing input: lesional skin. The V call is TRBV1, the J call TRBJ1-4; possibly TRBD1 for D (6 bases). This sequence was found in a C3H/HeJ mouse with alopecia areata. These mice share the MHC haplotype H2-k. The CDR3 protein is CTCSATQGPNERLFF. CDR3 DNA, as far as it was read: TGCACCTGCAGTGCAACTCAGGGGCCCAACGAA.